The source of this T cell receptor (beta chain) is a study of early stage breast cancer tumors. Findings and limits, study-wide: Comparing each tissue with blood distinguished tumor from normal in about 90% of the 16 patients. Commonly generated sequences made up most enriched TCRB sequences shared between patients. Compared with adjacent normal breast tissue, tumors showed about 2.3-fold greater T cell density and higher clonality.

Here immunoSEQ multiplex PCR was the method, and the copy in TCRdb shows in-frame clones only, minus some. The sample contains about 19,000 clones, about 83% of which appear only once. Note on this clone: No antigen is known for it.

This CDR3 region has 18 residues. Looked up from germline, CDR1 is SGHNT and CDR2 is YYREEE (reference sequence). With V trimmed by 4 bases and J by 4 bases, 12 bases remained unmatched. The rearrangement joins TRBV5-4 to TRBJ2-2; TRBD1 aligns across 11 bases. The sequenced sample was blood. This clonotype originated in a person aged 65 to 85 with breast cancer. The CDR3 reads CASSLLPGQGGGTGELFF. CDR3 in DNA: TGTGCCAGCAGCCTATTACCGGGACAGGGGGGTGGCACCGGGGAGCTGTTTTTT.